A selection of T cell receptor beta chains follows, all from one sample in a study of cytomegalovirus exposure and HLA in healthy donors. Only in-frame clones appear in the TCRdb table, and some are missing; sequencing was by immunoSEQ multiplex PCR. Here the sample spans around 190,000 clones, less than 90% being singletons. Sequencing was carried out using PBMCs. The source is a woman aged 25-40 years in good health and CMV-seronegative. Both conserved end residues are part of each CDR3. D genes are given only for firm matches. The listing skips clone size in some rows; elsewhere it reads once, few, many or a size class.

v_call	clone_size	cdr3_length	d_call	j_call	cdr3_aa	cdr3_nt
TRBV28	NA	15	TRBD1	TRBJ2-2	CASSFWTGVIGELFF	TGTGCCAGCAGTTTTTGGACAGGGGTGATCGGGGAGCTGTTTTTT
TRBV2	NA	14	NA	TRBJ2-5	CASSEYHGGETQYF	TGTGCCAGCAGTGAATACCATGGAGGAGAGACCCAGTACTTC
TRBV9	NA	17	NA	TRBJ2-1	CASSETTGSYTYNEQFF	TGTGCCAGCAGCGAAACCACAGGGTCGTATACCTACAATGAGCAGTTCTTC
TRBV6-5	NA	16	TRBD1	TRBJ2-5	CASSYLSGTGGETQYF	TGTGCCAGCAGTTACCTCTCCGGGACAGGGGGGGAGACCCAGTACTTC
TRBV7-9	once	14	TRBD1	TRBJ2-7	CASSLGTANYEQYF	TGTGCCAGCAGCTTGGGGACAGCAAACTACGAGCAGTACTTC
TRBV19	NA	14	TRBD1	TRBJ1-1	CASTSGGSDTEAFF	TGTGCCAGTACCTCAGGGGGGAGCGACACTGAAGCTTTCTTT
TRBV18	NA	13	NA	TRBJ1-1	CASSLQLNTEAFF	TGTGCCAGCTCACTACAACTGAACACTGAAGCTTTCTTT
TRBV5-4	NA	17	TRBD2	TRBJ2-3	CASSAAVSGISPDTQYF	TGTGCCAGCAGCGCGGCCGTTAGCGGGATCAGTCCAGATACGCAGTATTTT
TRBV11-2	NA	15	NA	TRBJ2-5	CASSLGGGRGETQYF	TGTGCCAGCAGCTTAGGAGGCGGAAGGGGGGAGACCCAGTACTTC
TRBV2	NA	17	TRBD2	TRBJ2-7	CASSEWLAGGPGYEQYF	TGTGCCAGCAGTGAATGGCTAGCGGGAGGGCCAGGCTACGAGCAGTACTTC
TRBV4-1	NA	16	NA	TRBJ2-2	CASSQVASLTAGELFF	TGCGCCAGCAGCCAAGTGGCCTCATTGACAGCCGGGGAGCTGTTTTTT
TRBV6-1	NA	13	NA	TRBJ1-2	CASREQVLSGYTF	TGTGCCAGCAGGGAACAGGTCCTCTCGGGCTACACCTTC
TRBV5-1	NA	15	NA	TRBJ1-4	CASSGEGHLGEKLFF	TGCGCCAGCAGCGGGGAGGGACACCTAGGCGAAAAACTGTTTTTT
TRBV5-6	once	16	TRBD2	TRBJ2-1	CASSLESSGRVNEQFF	TGTGCCAGCAGCTTGGAAAGTAGCGGGAGGGTGAATGAGCAGTTCTTC
TRBV18	NA	17	NA	TRBJ1-2	CASSPVAEPPGNYGYTF	TGTGCCAGCTCACCTGTTGCGGAGCCTCCGGGGAACTATGGCTACACCTTC
TRBV7-9	NA	13	TRBD2	TRBJ2-5	CASSLEGGETQYF	TGTGCCAGCAGCTTGGAGGGAGGGGAGACCCAGTACTTC
TRBV18	NA	14	NA	TRBJ2-5	CASSPRAVQETQYF	TGTGCCAGCTCACCACGGGCAGTCCAAGAGACCCAGTACTTC
TRBV5-6	NA	16	TRBD1	TRBJ2-3	CASSWNGQGTTDTQYF	TGTGCCAGCAGCTGGAATGGACAGGGGACCACAGATACGCAGTATTTT
TRBV10-1	NA	12	NA	TRBJ1-1	CASSEIRTEAFF	TGCGCCAGCAGTGAGATACGGACTGAAGCTTTCTTT
TRBV28	NA	11	NA	TRBJ1-2	CASSSGVSSTF	TGTGCCAGCAGTTCCGGGGTCAGTTCCACCTTC
TRBV5-1	NA	16	TRBD2	TRBJ2-2	CASSLRGRASTGELFF	TGCGCCAGCAGCTTACGCGGGAGGGCCAGCACCGGGGAGCTGTTTTTT
TRBV4-2	NA	18	TRBD1	TRBJ2-7	CASSQDLQGQGGDYEQYF	TGTGCCAGCAGCCAAGATCTGCAGGGACAGGGAGGGGACTACGAGCAGTACTTC
TRBV18	once	15	NA	TRBJ2-7	CASSPAPSSGNEQYF	TGTGCCAGCTCACCGGCCCCCAGTTCAGGGAACGAGCAGTACTTC
TRBV25-1	NA	15	TRBD2	TRBJ2-3	CASRPGGVPTDTQYF	TGTGCCAGCAGACCGGGGGGGGTACCAACAGATACGCAGTATTTT
TRBV7-9	NA	14	NA	TRBJ2-5	CASRSGTHQETQYF	TGTGCCAGCAGATCCGGGACTCACCAAGAGACCCAGTACTTC
TRBV4-2	NA	13	TRBD1	TRBJ1-1	CASSQLDRGLAFF	TGTGCCAGCAGCCAATTGGACAGGGGGCTGGCTTTCTTT
TRBV4-1	NA	14	TRBD2	TRBJ2-1	CATQQAGGINEQFF	TGCGCCACCCAGCAAGCGGGAGGAATAAATGAGCAGTTCTTC